This T cell receptor beta chain was sequenced in a study of spatial heterogeneity in lung cancer. On the study more broadly: There were consistently more beta-chain sequences detected than alpha-chain sequences.

Regarding the study as a whole: Of the expanded TCRs, ubiquitous and regional counts tracked the counts of ubiquitous and regional nonsynonymous mutations, respectively. Tumors with more nonsynonymous mutations had more expanded intratumoral alpha and beta TCRs.

The time point here: sample taken at primary tumor resection. In this sample, this clonotype turned up many times. Its antigen is as yet unknown. Germline V gene data show CDR1 as SQVTM and CDR2 as ANQGSEA. This CDR3 region has 12 residues. The V and J ends lost 6 bases and 6 bases, in that order; junction bases with no gene match: 5. In the library, each TCR cDNA molecule bore its own unique molecular identifier. TCRdb fed the 5' RACE reads into MiXCR, producing one record per CDR3 protein. The profile covers roughly 5,700 distinct CDR3 sequences, with 7.5% to 8% appearing a single time and 25% to 30% taken by the ten largest.

The source material was lung tumor tissue, sampled at surgery. This chain connects TRBV29-1 to TRBJ2-1; 7 nucleotides agree with TRBD1. The origin of this receptor is a female donor with early-stage non-small cell lung cancer. The CDR3 protein is CSVATGFNEQFF. The CDR3 nucleotides are TGCAGCGTCGCGACAGGGTTCAATGAGCAGTTCTTC.